The clone carrying this T cell receptor beta chain was seen only a few times. Its antigen is undetermined. This entry is derived from a study of T cells in localized non-small cell lung cancer. Study findings and constraints: Uninvolved adjacent lung, not tumor, had the highest T cell clonality.

The CDR3 sequence is 14 residues long. Germline loops: CDR1 LNHDA, CDR2 SQIVND (reference sequence). V lost 8 bases to trimming and J lost 4 bases; unmatched junction nucleotides: 7. Repertoires were generated with immunoSEQ multiplex PCR, while TCRdb's copy carries only in-frame clones and drops some. Altogether 2,500 to 3,000 clones are present, more than 25% being singletons, with the ten largest covering approximately 15%. The sample consisted of lung tumor tissue, taken before any cancer treatment. The chain recombines TRBV19 with TRBJ1-1; 10 bases map to TRBD1. The sequence was obtained from a woman aged 40 to 75 with stage III lung adenocarcinoma. CDR3 residues: CASLRDRGPTEAFF. The CDR3 DNA reads TGTGCCAGTCTCCGGGACAGGGGACCCACTGAAGCTTTCTTT.